A single sample is the source of the 16 T cell receptor beta chains below, sequenced in a study of T-cell reconstitution after alpha-beta-depleted transplantation in children. Unique molecular identifiers were incorporated into the prepared TCRbeta library. TCRdb recomputed calls from the PCR reads with MiXCR, one row per CDR3 protein. Among approximately 230,000 distinct CDR3 sequences listed, 20% to 30% were seen once. Sequencing used PBMCs, mostly from graft donor cells, obtained 360 days after TCRalphabeta/CD19-depleted stem cell transplant. The receptors stem from a female patient aged 2 to 10 who had a stem cell transplant for congenital amegakaryocytic thrombocytopenia, so the T cells may come from the graft donor.

The rearrangement joins TRBV14 to TRBJ2-7; possibly TRBD1 for D (6 bases). The germline gives CDR1 SGHDN, CDR2 FVKESK. Trimming removed 2 bases from V and 0 bases from J, with 14 bases in between. The CDR3 is 16 amino acids. The CDR3 DNA is TGTGCCAGCAGCCAAAGGCCAGGGGCCCCCTCCTACGAGCAGTACTTC. It specifies CASSQRPGAPSYEQYF.

The chain couples TRBV29-1 to TRBJ2-1; the match to TRBD1 covers 7 bases. Germline CDR1 is SQVTM and CDR2 is ANQGSEA. CDR3 length: 13 amino acids. The V gene end was trimmed by 3 bases and the J gene end by 3 bases; junction bases not matched to a gene: 2. DNA of the CDR3: TGCAGCGTTGAGGGGACAGACTACAATGAGCAGTTCTTC. Encoded protein: CSVEGTDYNEQFF.

The chain carries TRBV7-2 and TRBJ1-1; a possible D gene is TRBD1 (5 bases). This CDR3 region has 17 residues. The V end was cut by 3 bases, the J end by 5 bases, with 22 bases between. Germline lookup yields CDR1 SGHTA and CDR2 FQGNSA. CDR3 amino acids: CASSLDGDLSGGTEAFF. DNA for the CDR3: TGTGCCAGCAGCTTGGACGGGGACCTCTCCGGGGGTACTGAAGCTTTCTTT.

In its sample, this clonotype was seen a few times. Here the CDR3 reads CASGVGASGDGGETQYF. The CDR3 coding sequence is TGTGCCAGCGGGGTCGGAGCTAGCGGTGACGGAGGAGAGACCCAGTACTTC. The chain uses TRBV12-3 or TRBV12-4 and TRBJ2-5; 7 bases fit TRBD2. CDR3 size: 17 residues. J lost 4 bases, V lost 8 bases, and 19 bases had no gene match.

The chain uses TRBV5-1 and TRBJ1-1, with D unclear. V gave up 0 bases and J gave up 1 base, with 4 bases separating them. CDR3 size: 13 residues. The germline V gene has CDR1 SGHRS and CDR2 YFSETQ. The CDR3 bases are TGCGCCAGCAGCTTGGTTTGGAACACTGAAGCTTTCTTT. Protein: CASSLVWNTEAFF.

This chain uses TRBV4-1 with TRBJ2-1; 14 bases are a match to TRBD2. Germline CDR1 reads MGHRA; CDR2 reads YSYEKL. The CDR3 length is 14 residues. V shed 8 bases, J shed 3 bases, and the junction held 0 bases outside the gene matches. The CDR3 region is CASGLAGGYNEQFF. The CDR3 DNA reads as TGCGCCAGCGGACTAGCGGGGGGCTACAATGAGCAGTTCTTC.

The V call is TRBV14, the J call TRBJ2-3, with a possible D match to TRBD1 (6 bases). Germline lookup yields CDR1 SGHDN and CDR2 FVKESK. The CDR3 loop spans 15 amino acids. V dropped 3 bases and J dropped 0 bases, with 10 bases sitting between them. CDR3 sequence reads: CASSQRTASTDTQYF. CDR3 nucleotides: TGTGCCAGCAGCCAGCGGACAGCCAGCACAGATACGCAGTATTTT.

This clonotype was seen a handful of times. The chain employs TRBV11-2 and TRBJ1-1, with no clear D. The CDR3 loop spans 14 amino acids. Germline assignment: CDR1 SGHAT and CDR2 FQNNGV. Trimming stripped 1 base from V and 3 bases from J, with 9 bases between. The CDR3, as DNA: TGTGCCAGCAGCTTAGGTATAATGGACACTGAAGCTTTCTTT. This gives the protein CASSLGIMDTEAFF.

In this sample, this clonotype turned up a few times. V and J are TRBV20-1 and TRBJ2-5; 9 nucleotides align to TRBD2. The CDR3 extends over 13 amino acids. Losses at the gene ends were 5 bases for V and 5 bases for J; bases not matched to a gene: 6. CDR1 and CDR2 (germline): DFQATT, SNEGSKA (reference sequence). CDR3 protein: CSAEASGVETQYF. The CDR3 DNA sequence: TGCAGTGCTGAAGCTAGCGGGGTCGAGACCCAGTACTTC.

This clonotype has a count of ten or more. This chain joins TRBV28 and TRBJ2-5; D not resolved. Germline V gene lookup returns CDR1 MDHEN and CDR2 SYDVKM. The CDR3 spans 12 residues. V lost 6 bases and J lost 5, with 10 bases in between. CDR3 protein: CASRGSWETQYF. CDR3 in DNA: TGTGCCAGCAGAGGATCGTGGGAGACCCAGTACTTC.

In this sample, this clonotype turned up a few times. The chain recombines TRBV6-2 or TRBV6-3 with TRBJ2-7; 10 bases align to TRBD1. Germline CDR1 MNHEY, CDR2 SVGEGT. CDR3 size: 15 residues. Unmatched junction bases numbered 14, after V lost 10 bases and J lost 5 bases. CDR3: CATSAGTGVVDEQYF. The CDR3 nucleotides read TGTGCCACGAGCGCTGGGACAGGGGTTGTGGACGAGCAGTACTTC.

This clonotype was detected a few times. The chain combines TRBV4-2 with TRBJ1-2; D remains unclear. Per the germline V gene, CDR1 is LGHNA and CDR2 is YNFKEQ. Trimming stripped 1 base from V and 5 bases from J, with 8 bases between. This CDR3 is built from 13 residues. The CDR3 DNA reads TGTGCCAGCAGCCAAGGGAGGGTTTATGGCTACACCTTC. Translating gives CASSQGRVYGYTF.

V and J are TRBV20-1 and TRBJ2-7; D not resolved. V dropped 0 bases and J dropped 2 bases, with 8 bases sitting between them. CDR1 DFQATT and CDR2 SNEGSKA come from the germline V gene (reference sequence). The CDR3 has 13 residues. The CDR3 coding sequence is TGCAGTGCTAGAGATGGTGCAACCTACGAGCAGTACTTC. The encoded protein is CSARDGATYEQYF.

The chain links TRBV20-1 to TRBJ2-7, with D maybe TRBD1 (6 bases). V was trimmed by 6 bases and J by 2 bases, leaving 17 bases between them. The CDR3 sequence is 14 residues long. Germline V lookup: CDR1 DFQATT, CDR2 SNEGSKA (reference sequence). The CDR3 nucleotides read TGCAGTGCCCACCAGGGAGACAGGACCTACGAGCAGTACTTC. It is translated as CSAHQGDRTYEQYF.

CDR3 coding DNA: TGCGCCAGCAGCCAAGATGGCAGGGTTAATCAGCCCCAGCATTTT. It encodes CASSQDGRVNQPQHF. The rearrangement joins TRBV4-1 to TRBJ1-5, with a weak D call TRBD1 (5 bases). Trimming left V 0 bases short and J 4 bases short, with 10 bases between. The CDR3 runs to 15 residues. CDR1 is MGHRA, CDR2 YSYEKL, per germline.

The chain has TRBV7-2 and TRBJ2-1, with no clear D. Trimming stripped 2 bases from V and 4 bases from J, with 12 bases between. Germline lookup yields CDR1 SGHTA and CDR2 FQGNSA. This CDR3 region has 15 residues. The DNA for the CDR3 is TGTGCCAGCAGCTTATACCCAGCAGAGTACAATGAGCAGTTCTTC. As protein: CASSLYPAEYNEQFF. Variable domain in full (rest from reference TRBV7-2 and TRBJ2-1): GAGVSQSPSNKVTEKGKDVELRCDPISGHTALYWYRQSLGQGLEFLIYFQGNSAPDKSGLPSDRFSAERTGGSVSTLTIQRTQQEDSAVYLCASSLYPAEYNEQFFGPGTRLTVL.